Listed below are T cell receptor beta chains from one sample, sequenced in a study of blood T cells in healthy people across ages. TCRdb used MiXCR to reprocess the 5' RACE reads, holding one entry per CDR3 protein. This sample has some 550,000 distinct CDR3 sequences, with more than 45% found just once. The sample comprised blood. These TCRs come from a man at least 80 years old in good health. CDR3s include the opening cysteine and the closing phenylalanine or tryptophan. A D gene is named only where the DNA matches it firmly. The listing skips clone size in some rows; elsewhere it reads once, few, many or a size class.

V	D	J	size	DNA	CDR3
TRBV6-5	.	TRBJ1-5	.	TGTGCCAGCAGTTACTCGGGCAGGAACAATCAGCCCCAGCATTTT	CASSYSGRNNQPQHF
TRBV2	TRBD1	TRBJ2-1	.	TGTGCCAGCAGTTTTGACAGGGGACCATACAATGAGCAGTTCTTC	CASSFDRGPYNEQFF
TRBV20-1	TRBD2	TRBJ2-3	.	TGCAGTGGAACGCGGGAGCTCGAGACAGATACGCAGTATTTT	CSGTRELETDTQYF
TRBV20-1	TRBD2	TRBJ2-1	.	TGCAGTGCCGTCCTTAGGGGCGGGGGACCCTACAATGAGCAGTTCTTC	CSAVLRGGGPYNEQFF
TRBV10-3	.	TRBJ2-5	.	TGTGCCATCAGTGGGAAGGACTGGGGGTTGGAGACCCAGTACTTC	CAISGKDWGLETQYF
TRBV20-1	TRBD2	TRBJ2-1	few	TGCAGTGCGGGTAGCGGGGGGGTCTATGAGCAGTTCTTC	CSAGSGGVYEQFF
TRBV5-1	TRBD2	TRBJ2-3	few	TGCGCCAGCAGCTTGGTGACTAGCGGGGGGGCAGATACGCAGTATTTT	CASSLVTSGGADTQYF
TRBV20-1	TRBD2	TRBJ2-7	.	TGCGGTGCTCCGACTAGCGGGGGCTCCTACGAGCAGTACTTC	CGAPTSGGSYEQYF
TRBV12-3/TRBV12-4	TRBD2	TRBJ2-3	few	TGTGCCAGCATTCCAAGCGGGGGAACTAGCACAGATACGCAGTATTTT	CASIPSGGTSTDTQYF
TRBV7-2	TRBD1	TRBJ1-2	.	TGTGCCAGCAGCTTGCGGACAGGGGGCTTAACTAACTATGGCTACACCTTC	CASSLRTGGLTNYGYTF
TRBV7-3	.	TRBJ1-6	.	TGTGCCAGCAGCTTAAACCCGGGGAATTCACCCCTCCACTTT	CASSLNPGNSPLHF
TRBV10-3	.	TRBJ2-5	.	TGTGCCTCCGCGGGGCGGGAAAGGGAAGAGACCCAGTACTTC	CASAGREREETQYF
TRBV5-1	TRBD1	TRBJ2-5	.	TGCGCCAGCAGCCCCCGGGACAGAAAAGAGACCCAGTACTTC	CASSPRDRKETQYF
TRBV7-9	TRBD2	TRBJ2-7	few	TGTGCCAGCAGCTTAGCCGGGACTAGAGTCGACGAGCAGTACTTC	CASSLAGTRVDEQYF
TRBV7-2	.	TRBJ2-1	few	TGTGCCAGCAGCTTAGACTACGGGAGCTATGAGCAGTTCTTC	CASSLDYGSYEQFF
TRBV14	TRBD1	TRBJ1-5	few	TGTGCCAGCAGCCAAGAGGTCCAGGGGGTTAATCAGCCCCAGCATTTT	CASSQEVQGVNQPQHF
TRBV25-1	.	TRBJ2-5	.	TGTGCCAGCAGCGAACAGGGATTCGACGATCAGTACTTC	CASSEQGFDDQYF
TRBV20-1	.	TRBJ2-4	.	TGCAGTGCTAGAGATAAGGCTTGGAGGTACATTCAGTACTTC	CSARDKAWRYIQYF
TRBV9	TRBD2	TRBJ2-1	few	TGTGCCAGCAATAAACGCGGACTAGCCTACAATGAGCAGTTCTTC	CASNKRGLAYNEQFF
TRBV20-1	TRBD2	TRBJ2-5	.	TGCAGTGCTATCCGACTAGCGGGATTGAGGGAGCAGTACTTC	CSAIRLAGLREQYF
TRBV7-9	TRBD2	TRBJ2-7	.	TGTGCCAACAGCTTAGCGGGACCGCACCCTGACGAGCAGTACTTC	CANSLAGPHPDEQYF
TRBV25-1	.	TRBJ2-1	.	TGTGCCAGCAGTGGATACATCGAGACTCTAGGCAATGAGCAGTTCTTC	CASSGYIETLGNEQFF
TRBV12-3/TRBV12-4	.	TRBJ2-1	few	TGTGCCAGCAGCAGTGGCCGGGACTCTCACAATGAGCAGTTCTTC	CASSSGRDSHNEQFF
TRBV4-1	.	TRBJ2-1	few	TGCGCCAGCAGCCGGGTGGGTCGGGCAGAGCAGTTCTTC	CASSRVGRAEQFF
TRBV3-1	.	TRBJ1-2	.	TGTGCCAGCAGCCCGCCAGGCCAGGGGACCTATGGCTACACCTTC	CASSPPGQGTYGYTF
TRBV6-5	.	TRBJ2-2	few	TGTGCCAGCCTCGGAGGGTTGTCCACCGGGGAGCTGTTTTTT	CASLGGLSTGELFF
TRBV9	.	TRBJ2-7	few	TGTGCCAGCAGCGTAGCTACAGGGACGGTGCCCTACGAGCAGTACTTC	CASSVATGTVPYEQYF
TRBV5-1	TRBD2	TRBJ2-7	.	TGCGCCAGCAGCTTCACAGGGACTAGCGCCAACGAGCAGTACTTC	CASSFTGTSANEQYF
TRBV5-1	.	TRBJ2-5	.	TGCGCCAGCAGCCCCGCCAGGGGGGGCGTAGAGACCCAGTACTTC	CASSPARGGVETQYF
TRBV6-2/TRBV6-3	TRBD1	TRBJ1-1	.	TGTGCCAGCAGTGGTGACAGGGCTCCATTGCGGACTGAAGCTTTCTTT	CASSGDRAPLRTEAFF
TRBV5-1	.	TRBJ2-7	.	TGCGCCAGCAGAGAAACGGGACACTACTACGAGCAGTACTTC	CASRETGHYYEQYF
TRBV6-6	TRBD2	TRBJ2-7	few	TGTGCCAGCAGTTCGGGGACTAGCTTCTACGAGCAGTACTTC	CASSSGTSFYEQYF
TRBV29-1	TRBD1	TRBJ1-1	few	TGCAGCGTGAACAGGGGTCGCACTGAAGCTTTCTTT	CSVNRGRTEAFF
TRBV5-5	.	TRBJ2-3	once	TGTGCCAGCAGCCCCGTGCCAGCTAGCACAGATACGCAGTATTTT	CASSPVPASTDTQYF
TRBV6-6	TRBD1	TRBJ2-7	.	TGTGCCAGCAGAGACGCAGGGGGCACGGGAGAGCAGTACTTC	CASRDAGGTGEQYF
TRBV3-1	TRBD2	TRBJ2-7	once	TGTGCCAGCAGCCAGACCGGGACTAGCATTCGCAACGAGCAGTACTTC	CASSQTGTSIRNEQYF
TRBV29-1	.	TRBJ1-1	few	TGCAGCGTTGCAACGGGGTACGGGGCTTTCTTT	CSVATGYGAFF
TRBV29-1	TRBD1	TRBJ2-7	many	TGCAGCGTTGAAGTGTCGGGACAGGGTCAATTCGAGCAGTACTTC	CSVEVSGQGQFEQYF
TRBV10-3	.	TRBJ1-6	.	TGTGCCATCAGGGCAGGGGCCTATAATTCACCCCTCCACTTT	CAIRAGAYNSPLHF
TRBV6-5	TRBD1	TRBJ1-6	few	TGTGCCAGCAGGCAAGCAGGGGGGATCTATAATTCACCCCTCCACTTT	CASRQAGGIYNSPLHF
TRBV27	TRBD2	TRBJ2-7	few	TGTGCCAGCAGTTTAGGAAGCGGGGGTAGGTCCCAGTACTTC	CASSLGSGGRSQYF
TRBV6-6	.	TRBJ2-5	.	TGTGCGGGCAGTTACTCGAGAGGTACCTCCTACAATGAGCAGTACTTC	CAGSYSRGTSYNEQYF
TRBV4-1	.	TRBJ2-4	.	TGCGCCAGCAGCCAAGGTGCTGGGGGGGCGGGAAACATTCAGTACTTC	CASSQGAGGAGNIQYF
TRBV15	.	TRBJ1-2	.	TGTGCCACCAGCAGATACAGGTCGTACGCCCGCTACACCTTC	CATSRYRSYARYTF
TRBV6-5	.	TRBJ1-2	.	TGTGCCAGTAGCCCCGGGGCCTGGGCTAACTATGGCTACGCCTTC	CASSPGAWANYGYAF